Included here is one T cell receptor (beta chain) sequence, with context. The conserved phenylalanine or tryptophan normally closing the CDR3 is absent here, so this likely arose from a read error. The entry originates in a study of T cell repertoires in cytomegalovirus infection. Study-level information: Public TCR beta signatures provided an indication of both CMV infection and a matching HLA type.

TCRdb re-called the reads through MiXCR, storing one row per CDR3 protein. The repertoire includes 500,000 to 600,000 distinct CDR3 sequences, 16% of them detected once, and 20% to 30% sits in the top ten. The CDR3 is made up of 13 amino acids. Germline V CDR1 and CDR2: LNHDA, SQIVND (reference sequence). The junction had 3 bases not matched to a gene; V was cut back by 4 bases and J by 4 bases. This chain uses TRBV19 with TRBJ2-5; 7 bases agree with TRBD1. Input material: CD8+ T cells from PBMCs. The sequence came from a human donor in good health (CMV status not recorded). Some clones in this sample may be carry-over from other donors' samples. The chain's CDR3 is CASSTGGRETQYL. For the CDR3, the DNA is TGTGCCAGTAGTACAGGGGGTCGAGAGACCCAGTACCTC.